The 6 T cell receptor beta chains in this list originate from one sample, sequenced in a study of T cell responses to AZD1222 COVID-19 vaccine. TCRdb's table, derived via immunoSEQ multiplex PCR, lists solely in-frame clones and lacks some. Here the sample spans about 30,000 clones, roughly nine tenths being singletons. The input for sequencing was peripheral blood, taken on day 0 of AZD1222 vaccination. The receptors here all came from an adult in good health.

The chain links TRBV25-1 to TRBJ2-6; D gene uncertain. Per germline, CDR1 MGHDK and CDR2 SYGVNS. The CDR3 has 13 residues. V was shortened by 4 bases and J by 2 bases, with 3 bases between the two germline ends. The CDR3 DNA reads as TGTGCCAGCAGTGGGGCTGGGGCCAACGTCCTGACTTTC. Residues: CASSGAGANVLTF.

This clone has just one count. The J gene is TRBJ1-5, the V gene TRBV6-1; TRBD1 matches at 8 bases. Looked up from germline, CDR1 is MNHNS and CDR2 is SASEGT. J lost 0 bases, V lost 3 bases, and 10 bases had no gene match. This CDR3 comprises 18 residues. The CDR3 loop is CASSDRVAGGSSNQPQHF. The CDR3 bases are TGTGCCAGCAGTGACAGAGTGGCAGGGGGCTCTAGCAATCAGCCCCAGCATTTT.

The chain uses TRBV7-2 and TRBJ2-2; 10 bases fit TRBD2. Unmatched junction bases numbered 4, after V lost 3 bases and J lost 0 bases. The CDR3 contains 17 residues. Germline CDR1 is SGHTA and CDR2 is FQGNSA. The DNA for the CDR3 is TGTGCCAGCAGCTTCCGGACTAGCGGTTCGAACACCGGGGAGCTGTTTTTT. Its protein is CASSFRTSGSNTGELFF.

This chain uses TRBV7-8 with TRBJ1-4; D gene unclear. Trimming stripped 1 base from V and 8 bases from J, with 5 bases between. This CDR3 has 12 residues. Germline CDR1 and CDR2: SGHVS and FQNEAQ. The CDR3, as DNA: TGTGCCAGCAGCTTAGGCCCCGAAAAACTGTTTTTT. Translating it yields CASSLGPEKLFF.

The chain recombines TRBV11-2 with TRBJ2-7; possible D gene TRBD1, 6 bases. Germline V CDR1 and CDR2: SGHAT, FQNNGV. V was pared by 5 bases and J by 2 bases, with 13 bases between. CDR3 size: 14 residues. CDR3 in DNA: TGTGCCAGCAGCCAACAGGGTTTCGCCTACGAGCAGTACTTC. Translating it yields CASSQQGFAYEQYF.

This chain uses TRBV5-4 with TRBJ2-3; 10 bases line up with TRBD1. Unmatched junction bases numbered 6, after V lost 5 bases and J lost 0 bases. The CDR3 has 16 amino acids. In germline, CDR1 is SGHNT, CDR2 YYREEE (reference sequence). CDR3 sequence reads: CASRRDRGPSTDTQYF. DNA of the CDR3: TGTGCCAGCAGGCGGGACAGGGGCCCTAGCACAGATACGCAGTATTTT.